Described below is a single TCR beta chain sequence and its context. The data were obtained in a study of blood T cell repertoires in COVID-19. For the study at large: There were acute and convalescent COVID-19 samples, and they came from the United States, Italy and Spain. T cells, B-cell-depleted T cells, or PBMCs supplied cDNA or gDNA.

Per the original methods: For nucleated cells, counts were estimated from reference gene primer amplification. Some clones are missing from TCRdb's copy, which holds only in-frame ones; the method was immunoSEQ multiplex PCR. V and J calls and clone size are as listed in that table; D and trimming were resolved from the DNA. The data hold 150,000 or so clones, with approximately 84% observed a single time. The CDR3 spans 14 residues. The ends lost 7 bases at V and 1 base at J; junction bases unmatched: 3. Germline CDR1 is SNHLY and CDR2 is FYNNEI. This receptor was identified in a woman older than 75 with acute or convalescent COVID-19. The material sequenced was peripheral blood. The chain uses TRBV2 and TRBJ2-3; 9 bases are a match to TRBD1. For the CDR3, the DNA is TGTGCCAGCATGGACAGGGGAGGCACAGATACGCAGTATTTT. Its translation is CASMDRGGTDTQYF.